This TCR beta chain emerged from a study of CD8 T cells in Susac syndrome (dated by TCRdb to about 2019). For the study in its entirety: Repertoire sequencing was used to test whether CD8+ T cell activation and differentiation in Susac syndrome was antigen driven.

High-throughput TCR beta sequencing profiled peripheral blood CD8+ and CD4+ T cells from healthy donors, Susac syndrome patients and multiple sclerosis patients. The healthy donors served as controls matched for age and sex. Bulk CD8+ and CD4+ T cells were purified by magnetic negative isolation, whereas CD8+ TEMRA cells were enriched by FACS. Blood was collected in EDTA tubes and processed within 24 hours, with PBMCs isolated through density gradient centrifugation. PBMCs intended for TCR sequencing were cryopreserved in liquid nitrogen and were subsequently thawed in a 37 degrees C water bath. A purity of at least 90% was achieved for sorted or isolated CD4+, CD8+ and CD8+ TEMRA cells. With respect to this clonotype: Its cognate antigen has yet to be identified. No base quality information exists; no much larger clone differs at one position.

RNA was extracted with the RNeasy kit and roughly 0.45 to 1 ug was reverse transcribed using random hexamers. The immunoSEQ multiplex PCR assay, covering 54 Vbeta and 13 Jbeta segments, was used to amplify TCR beta CDR3 regions. PCR amplification bias was corrected by using a synthetic template baseline for primer optimization and computational correction. Per the authors' processing: Reads were annotated to V, D and J genes according to IMGT and were analyzed with immunoSEQ Analyzer, with only productive sequences retained. Clonality was computed as one minus Shannon entropy normalized by log2 of the number of productive unique sequences. Public and private clones were assessed among the 100 most prevalent clones of each patient and control. Susac-specific clones were defined as absent from healthy and MS cohorts, 850 to 1,300 published viral clones and other ImmuneACCESS disease sequences. The public reads were quality trimmed at Q25 with fastp and then assembled into clones with MiXCR by TCRdb, keeping productive beta chains. Rows with a matching CDR3 protein are joined into one entry that keeps the most common DNA and genes. The V and J calls were determined by TCRdb, not by the authors. This sample is represented by some 130,000 distinct CDR3 sequences; 90% to 95% of them were singletons. The ten largest clones take up around 0.12% of the sample.

Study-wide conclusions, independent of this receptor: The number of individuals in the TCR sequencing and HLA analysis was recognized as being relatively small.

The source of this sequence is a human donor in good health. Sequenced sample: CD4+ T cells from PBMCs.

The bases read TGCAGCGTGAAATACAGGGCAGGGCCCTCGGGCGAGCAGTACTTC. The translation is CSVKYRAGPSGEQYF. In this chain, TRBV29-1 is recombined with TRBJ2-7; a weak D assignment points to TRBD1 (6 bases agree). V was cut back by 6 bases and J by 6 bases, leaving a gap of 24 bases between them. The CDR3, cysteine through phenylalanine, is 15 amino acids long. The DNA shown is the 45-base CDR3, in frame from base 1. Reading the germline V gene gives CDR1 SQVTM and CDR2 ANQGSEA.